This T cell receptor beta chain appears in the sequencing data of a study of early T cells in non-severe SARS-CoV-2 infection. Study-level background: It was bulk RNA from unsorted whole blood that was sequenced, and the chains were unpaired.

CDR3 length: 11 amino acids. Deletions cut 7 bases from V and 8 bases from J, with 14 bases between. Per germline, CDR1 SQVTM and CDR2 ANQGSEA. This clonotype was observed many times. The protocol attached unique molecular identifiers to individual cDNA molecules. TCRdb called the 5' RACE reads again in MiXCR, with one record for every CDR3 protein. The sample shows tens of thousands of distinct CDR3 sequences, roughly 4.5% of them seen only once. This TCR was recovered from an adult who was a healthcare worker with PCR-confirmed SARS-CoV-2 infection or an uninfected control (not recorded which). The specimen comprised whole blood, sampled at baseline. This chain joins TRBV29-1 and TRBJ1-2; no firm D call. CDR3 protein: CSGVTSGGYTF. The DNA for the CDR3 is TGCAGCGGGGTAACATCTGGGGGCTACACCTTC. The full variable domain, rest sourced from reference TRBV29-1 and TRBJ1-2, is SAVISQKPSRDICQRGTSLTIQCQVDSQVTMMFWYRQQPGQSLTLIATANQGSEATYESGFVIDKFPISRPNLTFSTLTVSNMSPEDSSIYLCSGVTSGGYTFGSGTRLTVV.